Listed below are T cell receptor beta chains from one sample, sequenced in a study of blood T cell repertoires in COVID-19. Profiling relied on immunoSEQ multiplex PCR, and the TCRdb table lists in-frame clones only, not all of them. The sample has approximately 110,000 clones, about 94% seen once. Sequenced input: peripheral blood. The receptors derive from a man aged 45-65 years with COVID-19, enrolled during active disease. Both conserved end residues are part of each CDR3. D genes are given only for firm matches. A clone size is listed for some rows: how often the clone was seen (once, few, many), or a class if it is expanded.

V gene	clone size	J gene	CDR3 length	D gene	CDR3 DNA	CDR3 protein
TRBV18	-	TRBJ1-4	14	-	TGTGCCAGCTCACCCGGGTTGACTAATGAAAAACTGTTTTTT	CASSPGLTNEKLFF
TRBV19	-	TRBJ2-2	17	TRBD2	TGTGCCAGTAGTATAGGATCAGCGGGAAGAAACACCGGGGAGCTGTTTTTT	CASSIGSAGRNTGELFF
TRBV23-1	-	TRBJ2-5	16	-	TGCGCCAGCAGTCAATCGATTGGGCTAGCGTGGGAGACCCAGTACTTC	CASSQSIGLAWETQYF
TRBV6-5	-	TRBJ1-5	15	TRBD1	TGTGCCAGCAGTTCATCGACAGGGGGCCGTCAGCCCCAGCATTTT	CASSSSTGGRQPQHF
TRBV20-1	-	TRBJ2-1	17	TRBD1	TGCAGTGCTAGTAGGGACAGGGGAAAATGGGTTGTCTATGAGCAGTTCTTC	CSASRDRGKWVVYEQFF
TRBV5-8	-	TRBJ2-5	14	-	TGTGCCAGCAGCTTATTCGGGGTAGAAGAGACCCAGTACTTC	CASSLFGVEETQYF
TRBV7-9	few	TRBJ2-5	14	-	TGTGCCAGCAGCCCTCCGGGACTGGGAGAGACCCAGTACTTC	CASSPPGLGETQYF
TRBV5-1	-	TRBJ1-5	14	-	TGCGCCAGATTAAAAGGGGCCGGCAATCAGCCCCAGCATTTT	CARLKGAGNQPQHF
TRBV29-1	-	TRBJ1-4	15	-	TGCAGCGTTGTTTTTTCCTCAGGGGCGAGGGAAAAACTGTTTTTT	CSVVFSSGAREKLFF
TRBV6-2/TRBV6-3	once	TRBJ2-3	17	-	TGTGCCAGCAGTTACTCGACGGGTGCGGCGGGCACAGATACGCAGTATTTT	CASSYSTGAAGTDTQYF
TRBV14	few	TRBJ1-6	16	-	TGTGCCAGCAGCCTTCGGACTGGGGGGAATAATTCACCCCTCCACTTT	CASSLRTGGNNSPLHF
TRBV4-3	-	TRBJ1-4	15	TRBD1	TGCGCCAGCAGCGTCGTTGGACAGGGGAATGAAAAACTGTTTTTT	CASSVVGQGNEKLFF
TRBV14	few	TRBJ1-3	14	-	TGTGCCAGCAGCCTTACATTCTCTGGAAACACCATATATTTT	CASSLTFSGNTIYF
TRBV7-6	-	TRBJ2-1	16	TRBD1	TGTGCCAGCAGCTTGTTGGGACAGGGGGACTACAATGAGCAGTTCTTC	CASSLLGQGDYNEQFF
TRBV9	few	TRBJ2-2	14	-	TGTGCCAGCAGCGCCCGACTCAACACCGGGGAGCTGTTTTTT	CASSARLNTGELFF
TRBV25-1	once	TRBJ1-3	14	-	TGTGCCAGCAGTGAAAACAAAGCGGGAAACACCATATATTTT	CASSENKAGNTIYF
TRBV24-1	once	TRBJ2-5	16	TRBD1	TGTGCCACCAGTGATTCCCCAAAGACAGGGCGGGAGACCCAGTACTTC	CATSDSPKTGRETQYF
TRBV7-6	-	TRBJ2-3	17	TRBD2	TGTGCCAGCAGCCACAGGACTAGCGGGAGAGGGGCAGATACGCAGTATTTT	CASSHRTSGRGADTQYF
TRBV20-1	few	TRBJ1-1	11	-	TGCAGTGGGCGAAGGGGCACTGAAGCTTTCTTT	CSGRRGTEAFF
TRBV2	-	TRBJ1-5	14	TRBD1	TGTGCCAGCAGAGACAGGGGCGGCAATCAGCCCCAGCATTTT	CASRDRGGNQPQHF
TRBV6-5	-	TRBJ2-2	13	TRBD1	TGTGCCAGCAGCGCAGGACAGGCCGGGGAGCTGTTTTTT	CASSAGQAGELFF
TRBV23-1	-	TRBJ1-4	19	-	TGCGCCAGCAGTCAACCGGACATTAAACGGGTCTTAACTAATGAAAAACTGTTTTTT	CASSQPDIKRVLTNEKLFF
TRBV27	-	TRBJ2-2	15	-	TGTGCCAGCAGTTTATATCAGGGGCTGGGCGGGGAGCTGTTTTTT	CASSLYQGLGGELFF
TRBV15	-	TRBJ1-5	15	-	TGTGCCACCAGCAGAGATCCCGGTCCCAATCAGCCCCAGCATTTT	CATSRDPGPNQPQHF
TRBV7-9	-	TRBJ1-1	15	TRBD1	TGTGCCAGCAGCTCCGTGACAGGGACAGAAACTGAAGCTTTCTTT	CASSSVTGTETEAFF
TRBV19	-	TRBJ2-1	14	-	TGTGCCAGTAGTCTGAAAGCCGCCTACAATGAGCAGTTCTTC	CASSLKAAYNEQFF
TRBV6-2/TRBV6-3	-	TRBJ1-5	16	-	TGTGCCAGCAGCTCAGAAGGAGACTATAGCAATCAGCCCCAGCATTTT	CASSSEGDYSNQPQHF
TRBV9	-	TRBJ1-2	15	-	TGTGCCAGCAGCGCCACCGGACAGCCGAGCTATGGCTACACCTTC	CASSATGQPSYGYTF
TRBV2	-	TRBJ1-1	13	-	TGTGCCAGCAGTATAAACAGCAACACTGAAGCTTTCTTT	CASSINSNTEAFF
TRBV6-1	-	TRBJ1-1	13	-	TGTGCCAGCAGTGAAAGACAGAACTCTGAAGCTTTCTTT	CASSERQNSEAFF
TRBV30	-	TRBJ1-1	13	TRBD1	TGTGCGGGACAGGGAGTCATGAACACTGAAGCTTTCTTT	CAGQGVMNTEAFF
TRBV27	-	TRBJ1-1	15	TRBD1	TGTGCCAGCAGCTCTTTAGGGGGCGGATACACTGAAGCTTTCTTT	CASSSLGGGYTEAFF
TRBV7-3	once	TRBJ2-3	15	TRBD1	TGTGCCAGCAGCCCCAGCGGACAGGGCACAGATACGCAGTATTTT	CASSPSGQGTDTQYF
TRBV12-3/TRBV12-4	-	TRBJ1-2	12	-	TGTGCCAGCAGAGACAGGTTAGATGGCTACACCTTC	CASRDRLDGYTF
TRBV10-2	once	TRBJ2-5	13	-	TGCGCCAGCAGTGAAAGTCGGGTTGGGACCCAGTACTTC	CASSESRVGTQYF
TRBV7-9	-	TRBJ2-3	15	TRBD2	TGTGCCAGCAGCTGGACTAGCGGGTCTACAGATACGCAGTATTTT	CASSWTSGSTDTQYF
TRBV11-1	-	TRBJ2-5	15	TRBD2	TGTGCCAGCAGCCTCCAGTCACTAGCGGAAGAGACCCAGTACTTC	CASSLQSLAEETQYF